This T cell receptor (beta chain) was sequenced during a study of shared clonotypes between healthy human individuals. Whole-study context: Three plates each covered CD4 naive and memory; CD8 naive two, CD8 memory one.

As to this clone: Its cognate antigen is unknown.

Produced via immunoSEQ multiplex PCR; TCRdb's table is partial and in-frame only. In the table there are more than 2 million clones, about 94% of which are singletons. Study findings and constraints: Tissues were not sampled, only blood, and their repertoires likely differ. Sequencing depth was expected to influence donor clonotype sharing.

Naive CD8 cells comprised CD45RO-negative, CCR7-positively selected cells, excluding terminally differentiated effector memory CD45RA+ cells. The sequencing sample was made of naive CD8+ T cells sorted from blood. The sequence was obtained from a young man in good health.

CDR3 sequence: CAWSTGISGELFF. The CDR3, as DNA: TGTGCCTGGAGCACAGGGATCAGCGGGGAGCTGTTTTTT. The gene calls are TRBV30 and TRBJ2-2; TRBD1 is a possible D gene (6 bases). Trimming left V 3 bases short and J 7 bases short, with 12 bases between. The germline V gene has CDR1 GTSNPN and CDR2 SVGIG (reference sequence). The CDR3 extends over 13 amino acids.